Included here is one T cell receptor beta chain sequence, with context. The source of the sample is a study of technical replicates of blood from a handful of donors. Method: immunoSEQ multiplex PCR; TCRdb's copy keeps in-frame clones and lacks some. This sample has tens of thousands of clones, with about nine tenths found just once. Germline CDR1 is PRHDT and CDR2 is FYEKMQ (reference sequence). The CDR3 totals 13 residues. V gave up 4 bases and J gave up 5 bases, with 9 bases separating them. The genes are TRBV13 and TRBJ1-5; D ambiguous. This clonotype was obtained from a human donor in good health. Some clones in this sample may be carry-over from other donors' samples. Sequenced material: T cells isolated from PBMCs. CDR3 coding DNA: TGTGCCAGCAGCTCAAGCAGCGATCAGCCCCAGCATTTT. Translated, it gives CASSSSSDQPQHF.